A selection of T cell receptor beta chains follows, all from one sample in a study of CD8+ T cells in alopecia areata. Clones were sequenced by immunoSEQ multiplex PCR, and TCRdb holds only the in-frame ones, with some missing. The repertoire holds roughly 180,000 clones, about 53% seen once, with 10% to 12% in the top ten. Sequencing used CD8+ T cells sorted from blood, obtained at week 24, from a patient treated with tofacitinib. These receptors all come from a human donor with alopecia areata. Each CDR3 is given with its conserved first and last residue. A D gene is named only where the DNA matches it firmly. Rows give clone size only sometimes, using once, few, many, or a class for an expanded clone.

v_gene: TRBV29-1
d_gene: TRBD1
abundance: once
j_gene: TRBJ1-1
CDR3aa: CSVEGTGVRGNTEAFF
CDR3nt: TGCAGCGTTGAAGGGACAGGGGTAAGGGGGAACACTGAAGCTTTCTTT

v_gene: TRBV5-6
d_gene: .
abundance: .
j_gene: TRBJ2-3
CDR3aa: CASSLGHSSTDTQYF
CDR3nt: TGTGCCAGCAGCTTGGGACACTCTAGCACAGATACGCAGTATTTT

v_gene: TRBV12-5
d_gene: .
abundance: .
j_gene: TRBJ1-1
CDR3aa: CASDKDTNTEAFF
CDR3nt: TGTGCTAGTGACAAGGACACCAACACTGAAGCTTTCTTT

v_gene: TRBV19
d_gene: .
abundance: few
j_gene: TRBJ1-1
CDR3aa: CASSTIQGTSTEAFF
CDR3nt: TGTGCCAGTAGCACTATACAGGGTACGTCGACTGAAGCTTTCTTT

v_gene: TRBV5-8
d_gene: .
abundance: few
j_gene: TRBJ2-1
CDR3aa: CASSLSGPRFF
CDR3nt: TGTGCCAGCAGCTTGAGCGGCCCAAGGTTCTTC

v_gene: TRBV30
d_gene: TRBD1
abundance: .
j_gene: TRBJ2-5
CDR3aa: CAWRTGSKQETQYF
CDR3nt: TGTGCCTGGAGGACAGGGTCGAAACAAGAGACCCAGTACTTC

v_gene: TRBV5-1
d_gene: .
abundance: .
j_gene: TRBJ2-5
CDR3aa: CASSLWGDVVGETQYF
CDR3nt: TGCGCCAGCTCTCTATGGGGGGATGTAGTTGGAGAGACCCAGTACTTC

v_gene: TRBV6-5
d_gene: .
abundance: .
j_gene: TRBJ2-5
CDR3aa: CASSYSGTGETQYF
CDR3nt: TGTGCCAGCAGTTACTCTGGAACCGGGGAGACCCAGTACTTC

v_gene: TRBV30
d_gene: .
abundance: once
j_gene: TRBJ1-5
CDR3aa: CAWSPGFNQPQHF
CDR3nt: TGTGCCTGGAGTCCGGGGTTTAATCAGCCCCAGCATTTT

v_gene: TRBV29-1
d_gene: .
abundance: .
j_gene: TRBJ1-1
CDR3aa: CSVTVGGADWTEAFF
CDR3nt: TGCAGCGTAACGGTGGGGGGGGCCGATTGGACTGAAGCTTTCTTT

v_gene: TRBV29-1
d_gene: .
abundance: .
j_gene: TRBJ1-3
CDR3aa: CSASGSGNTIYF
CDR3nt: TGCAGCGCCTCAGGCTCTGGAAACACCATATATTTT

v_gene: TRBV29-1
d_gene: .
abundance: .
j_gene: TRBJ2-7
CDR3aa: CSAVSDYEQYF
CDR3nt: TGCAGCGCCGTGTCAGACTACGAGCAGTACTTC

v_gene: TRBV13
d_gene: .
abundance: .
j_gene: TRBJ2-2
CDR3aa: CASSLVPGELFF
CDR3nt: TGTGCCAGCAGCCTAGTGCCCGGGGAGCTGTTTTTT

v_gene: TRBV19
d_gene: .
abundance: few
j_gene: TRBJ2-3
CDR3aa: CASANHGGPPMDTQYF
CDR3nt: TGTGCCAGTGCAAATCATGGAGGGCCACCTATGGATACGCAGTATTTT

v_gene: TRBV5-6
d_gene: .
abundance: .
j_gene: TRBJ2-7
CDR3aa: CASNYLTKTYEQYF
CDR3nt: TGTGCCAGCAACTACCTGACAAAGACCTACGAGCAGTACTTC

v_gene: TRBV11-2
d_gene: .
abundance: .
j_gene: TRBJ2-2
CDR3aa: CASSPGAIDTGELFF
CDR3nt: TGTGCCAGCAGCCCAGGGGCGATTGACACCGGGGAGCTGTTTTTT

v_gene: TRBV9
d_gene: .
abundance: .
j_gene: TRBJ1-5
CDR3aa: CASSVEGRVNQPQHF
CDR3nt: TGTGCCAGCAGCGTAGAGGGGAGGGTCAATCAGCCCCAGCATTTT

v_gene: TRBV7-9
d_gene: TRBD2
abundance: .
j_gene: TRBJ2-1
CDR3aa: CASSSGTSGANEQFF
CDR3nt: TGTGCCAGCAGTTCCGGGACTAGCGGGGCCAATGAGCAGTTCTTC

v_gene: TRBV6-1
d_gene: TRBD2
abundance: .
j_gene: TRBJ2-5
CDR3aa: CASSALAGKPQETQYF
CDR3nt: TGTGCCAGCAGTGCGCTAGCGGGTAAACCTCAAGAGACCCAGTACTTC

v_gene: TRBV12-5
d_gene: .
abundance: few
j_gene: TRBJ1-5
CDR3aa: CASGEWGPNQPQHF
CDR3nt: TGTGCTAGTGGCGAATGGGGACCAAATCAGCCCCAGCATTTT

v_gene: TRBV6-4
d_gene: .
abundance: .
j_gene: TRBJ1-1
CDR3aa: CASSESRTTQAFF
CDR3nt: TGTGCCAGCAGTGAATCTAGGACAACTCAAGCTTTCTTT

v_gene: TRBV7-8
d_gene: TRBD1
abundance: .
j_gene: TRBJ1-2
CDR3aa: CASSLGQGEVYGYTF
CDR3nt: TGTGCCAGCAGCCTTGGACAGGGGGAAGTCTATGGCTACACCTTC

v_gene: TRBV4-1
d_gene: .
abundance: .
j_gene: TRBJ1-2
CDR3aa: CASSQVSNYGYTF
CDR3nt: TGCGCCAGCAGCCAAGTTTCCAACTATGGCTACACCTTC

v_gene: TRBV7-6
d_gene: .
abundance: .
j_gene: TRBJ2-3
CDR3aa: CASSGDLTDTQYF
CDR3nt: TGTGCCAGCAGCGGGGACCTCACAGATACGCAGTATTTT

v_gene: TRBV19
d_gene: .
abundance: .
j_gene: TRBJ2-1
CDR3aa: CASSWAQTYNEQFF
CDR3nt: TGTGCCAGTAGTTGGGCACAAACCTACAATGAGCAGTTCTTC

v_gene: TRBV23-1
d_gene: .
abundance: .
j_gene: TRBJ1-5
CDR3aa: CASRCTKTYNQPQHF
CDR3nt: TGCGCCAGCAGGTGTACAAAAACTTACAATCAGCCCCAGCATTTT

v_gene: TRBV13
d_gene: .
abundance: few
j_gene: TRBJ1-1
CDR3aa: CASSPLGQGNTEAFF
CDR3nt: TGTGCCAGCAGCCCCCTAGGGCAGGGGAACACTGAAGCTTTCTTT

v_gene: TRBV4-3
d_gene: TRBD1
abundance: .
j_gene: TRBJ2-7
CDR3aa: CASSQDVQGAYEQYF
CDR3nt: TGCGCCAGCAGCCAAGATGTACAGGGGGCCTACGAGCAGTACTTC

v_gene: TRBV30
d_gene: TRBD1
abundance: once
j_gene: TRBJ1-2
CDR3aa: CAWSPGTGNYGYTF
CDR3nt: TGTGCCTGGAGTCCAGGGACAGGGAATTACGGCTACACCTTC

v_gene: TRBV7-9
d_gene: .
abundance: .
j_gene: TRBJ1-4
CDR3aa: CASSLNEKLFF
CDR3nt: TGTGCCAGCAGCCTTAATGAAAAACTGTTTTTT

v_gene: TRBV30
d_gene: .
abundance: once
j_gene: TRBJ1-5
CDR3aa: CAWSVGRGSSNQPQHF
CDR3nt: TGTGCCTGGAGTGTGGGGAGGGGATCGAGCAATCAGCCCCAGCATTTT

v_gene: TRBV5-1
d_gene: TRBD1
abundance: .
j_gene: TRBJ1-2
CDR3aa: CASSLEGAGYTF
CDR3nt: TGCGCCAGCAGCTTGGAGGGGGCAGGCTACACCTTC

v_gene: TRBV30
d_gene: .
abundance: few
j_gene: TRBJ2-2
CDR3aa: CAWNLVNTGELFF
CDR3nt: TGTGCCTGGAATTTGGTGAACACCGGGGAGCTGTTTTTT

v_gene: TRBV27
d_gene: .
abundance: .
j_gene: TRBJ1-1
CDR3aa: CASSTHQSGRAFF
CDR3nt: TGTGCCAGCAGTACCCATCAATCGGGTAGAGCTTTCTTT

v_gene: TRBV7-6
d_gene: .
abundance: once
j_gene: TRBJ1-3
CDR3aa: CASSLSGGSGNTIYF
CDR3nt: TGTGCCAGCAGTCTTAGCGGGGGCTCTGGAAACACCATATATTTT

v_gene: TRBV27
d_gene: .
abundance: .
j_gene: TRBJ2-3
CDR3aa: CASSLRRGAPDTQYF
CDR3nt: TGTGCCAGCAGCCTTAGACGGGGGGCTCCAGATACGCAGTATTTT

v_gene: TRBV23-1
d_gene: .
abundance: .
j_gene: TRBJ2-3
CDR3aa: CARGDTQYF
CDR3nt: TGCGCCAGGGGAGATACGCAGTATTTT

v_gene: TRBV6-5
d_gene: TRBD1
abundance: .
j_gene: TRBJ2-3
CDR3aa: CASSSVGDRSTDTQYF
CDR3nt: TGTGCCAGCAGTTCCGTTGGGGACAGATCCACAGATACGCAGTATTTT

v_gene: TRBV19
d_gene: .
abundance: few
j_gene: TRBJ1-1
CDR3aa: CASSIREINTEAFF
CDR3nt: TGTGCCAGTAGTATCAGGGAGATTAACACTGAAGCTTTCTTT

v_gene: TRBV10-2
d_gene: .
abundance: .
j_gene: TRBJ1-5
CDR3aa: CASSDGQPQHF
CDR3nt: TGCGCCAGCAGTGACGGTCAGCCCCAGCATTTT

v_gene: TRBV6-6
d_gene: .
abundance: few
j_gene: TRBJ2-5
CDR3aa: CASSYKGEETQYF
CDR3nt: TGTGCCAGCAGTTACAAAGGGGAAGAGACCCAGTACTTC

v_gene: TRBV27
d_gene: .
abundance: .
j_gene: TRBJ1-2
CDR3aa: CASSSGNGYTF
CDR3nt: TGTGCCAGCAGTTCGGGGAATGGCTACACCTTC

v_gene: TRBV5-1
d_gene: TRBD1
abundance: .
j_gene: TRBJ2-7
CDR3aa: CASSEGTGNEQYF
CDR3nt: TGCGCCAGCAGCGAAGGGACAGGGAACGAGCAGTACTTC

v_gene: TRBV30
d_gene: TRBD1
abundance: once
j_gene: TRBJ2-5
CDR3aa: CAWSWGTGEETQYF
CDR3nt: TGTGCCTGGAGTTGGGGGACAGGGGAAGAGACCCAGTACTTC

v_gene: TRBV5-6
d_gene: .
abundance: .
j_gene: TRBJ2-1
CDR3aa: CASSLIDTEQFF
CDR3nt: TGTGCCAGCAGCTTAATTGACACGGAGCAGTTCTTC

v_gene: TRBV29-1
d_gene: .
abundance: few
j_gene: TRBJ1-2
CDR3aa: CSGWTEYGYTF
CDR3nt: TGCAGCGGCTGGACGGAGTATGGCTACACCTTC

v_gene: TRBV7-9
d_gene: .
abundance: once
j_gene: TRBJ1-1
CDR3aa: CASSLPEGVNTEAFF
CDR3nt: TGTGCCAGCAGCTTACCAGAAGGGGTGAACACTGAAGCTTTCTTT

v_gene: TRBV2
d_gene: .
abundance: once
j_gene: TRBJ1-1
CDR3aa: CASSEFSGGTEAFF
CDR3nt: TGTGCCAGCAGTGAATTTTCGGGTGGCACTGAAGCTTTCTTT